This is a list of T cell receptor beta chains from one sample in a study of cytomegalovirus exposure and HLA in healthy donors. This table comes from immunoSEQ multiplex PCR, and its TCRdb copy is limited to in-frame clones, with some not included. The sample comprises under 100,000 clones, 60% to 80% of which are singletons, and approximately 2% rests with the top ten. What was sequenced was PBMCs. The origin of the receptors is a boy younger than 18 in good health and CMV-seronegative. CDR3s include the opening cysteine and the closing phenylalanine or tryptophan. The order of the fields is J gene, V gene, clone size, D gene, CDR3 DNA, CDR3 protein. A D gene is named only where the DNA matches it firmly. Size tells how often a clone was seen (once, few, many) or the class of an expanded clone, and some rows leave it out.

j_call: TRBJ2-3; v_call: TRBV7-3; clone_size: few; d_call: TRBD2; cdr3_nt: TGTGCCAGCAGCCTAGCGGGGGGGATAGATACGCAGTATTTT; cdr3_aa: CASSLAGGIDTQYF
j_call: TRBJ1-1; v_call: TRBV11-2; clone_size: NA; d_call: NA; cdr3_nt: TGTGCCAGCAGCCCCCAAAACACTGAAGCTTTCTTT; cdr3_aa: CASSPQNTEAFF
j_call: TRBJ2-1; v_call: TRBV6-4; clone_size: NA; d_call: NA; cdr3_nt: TGTGCCAGCAGTCCCCAAAGCGGGCTGGGATACAATGAGCAGTTCTTC; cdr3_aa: CASSPQSGLGYNEQFF
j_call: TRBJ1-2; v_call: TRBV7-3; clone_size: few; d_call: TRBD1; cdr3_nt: TGTGCCAGCAGCCCGACAGGGGACTATGGCTACACCTTC; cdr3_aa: CASSPTGDYGYTF
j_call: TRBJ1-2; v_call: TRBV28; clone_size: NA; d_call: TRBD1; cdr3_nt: TGTGCCAGCAGTAACAGGGGGACTAGCGGCTACACCTTC; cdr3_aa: CASSNRGTSGYTF
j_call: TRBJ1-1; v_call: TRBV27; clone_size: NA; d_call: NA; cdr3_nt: TGTGCCAGCAGTCCTCTCCCTAACACTGAAGCTTTCTTT; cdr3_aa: CASSPLPNTEAFF
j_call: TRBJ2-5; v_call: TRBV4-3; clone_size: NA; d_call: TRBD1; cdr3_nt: TGCGCCAGCAGCCACCAAAACGGGGCAGGGGGTCCCCAAGAGACCCAGTACTTC; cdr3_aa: CASSHQNGAGGPQETQYF
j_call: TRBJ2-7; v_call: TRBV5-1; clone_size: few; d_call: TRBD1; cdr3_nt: TGCGCCAGCAGCTTGGCCGCAGGGGGAGAGCAGTACTTC; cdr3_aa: CASSLAAGGEQYF
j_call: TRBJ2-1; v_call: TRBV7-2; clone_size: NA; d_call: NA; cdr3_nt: TGTGCCAGCAGCTTAGAAAGGGGTTACTACAATGAGCAGTTCTTC; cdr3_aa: CASSLERGYYNEQFF
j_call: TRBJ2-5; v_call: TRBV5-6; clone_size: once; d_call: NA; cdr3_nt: TGTGCCAGCCAGGGTATCCCGGGACAACAAGAGACCCAGTACTTC; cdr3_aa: CASQGIPGQQETQYF
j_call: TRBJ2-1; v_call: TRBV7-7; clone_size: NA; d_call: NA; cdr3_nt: TGTGCTAGCAGCTTAGAACAGGCCTCGACCCAGGAGCAGTTCTTC; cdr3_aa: CASSLEQASTQEQFF
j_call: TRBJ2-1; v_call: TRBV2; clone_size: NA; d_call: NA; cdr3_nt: TGTGCCAGCATAACGAAGACTCAGCAGTTCTTC; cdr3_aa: CASITKTQQFF
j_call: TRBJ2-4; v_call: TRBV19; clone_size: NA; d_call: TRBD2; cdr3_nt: TGTGCCAGTAGTATCGGGAGGGAGGACATTCAGTACTTC; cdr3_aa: CASSIGREDIQYF
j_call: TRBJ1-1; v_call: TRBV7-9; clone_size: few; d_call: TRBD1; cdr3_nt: TGTGCCAGCAGCTTCCGGGACAGGGGGCCTACTGAAGCTTTCTTT; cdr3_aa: CASSFRDRGPTEAFF
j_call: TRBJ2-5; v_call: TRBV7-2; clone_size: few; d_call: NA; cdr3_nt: TGTGCCAGCAGCTTAGCGGGCAGGCAAGAGACCCAGTACTTC; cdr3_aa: CASSLAGRQETQYF
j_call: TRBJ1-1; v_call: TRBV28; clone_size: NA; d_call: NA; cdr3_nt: TGTGCCAGCAGTCCTATGAACACTGAAGCTTTCTTT; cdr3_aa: CASSPMNTEAFF
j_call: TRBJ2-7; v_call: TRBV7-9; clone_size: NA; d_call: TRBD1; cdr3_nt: TGTGCCAGCAGCTATAGAGGACAGGGGGCAATAGGGGAGCAGTACTTC; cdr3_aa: CASSYRGQGAIGEQYF
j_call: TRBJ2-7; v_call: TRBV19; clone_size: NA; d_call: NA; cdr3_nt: TGTGCCAGTAGTACAGCGGCAAGGACCTACGAGCAGTACTTC; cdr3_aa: CASSTAARTYEQYF
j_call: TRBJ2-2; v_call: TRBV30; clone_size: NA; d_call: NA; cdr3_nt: TGTGCCTGGAGTTCACCCCGACAGGAAAGCGGGGAGCTGTTTTTT; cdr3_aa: CAWSSPRQESGELFF
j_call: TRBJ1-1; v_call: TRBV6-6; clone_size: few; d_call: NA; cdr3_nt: TGTGCCAGCAGTTATGAGGAGAACACTGAAGCTTTCTTT; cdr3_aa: CASSYEENTEAFF
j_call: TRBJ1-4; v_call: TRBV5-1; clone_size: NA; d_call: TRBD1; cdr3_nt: TGCGCCAGCAGCCGGAAGACAGGGGAGGTAGGAAAACTGTTTTTT; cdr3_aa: CASSRKTGEVGKLFF
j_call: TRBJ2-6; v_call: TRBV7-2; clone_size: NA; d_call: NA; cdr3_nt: TGTGCCAGCAGCATTGCGGCGGACACACTAATCTCTGGGGCCAACGTCCTGACTTTC; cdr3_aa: CASSIAADTLISGANVLTF
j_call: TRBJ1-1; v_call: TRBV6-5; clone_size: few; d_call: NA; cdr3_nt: TGTGCCAGCAGTCCTGGCCTGAACACTGAAGCTTTCTTT; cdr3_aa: CASSPGLNTEAFF
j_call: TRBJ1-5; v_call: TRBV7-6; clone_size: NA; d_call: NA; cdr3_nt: TGTGCCAGCAGCTCAATCAGGGGCGAGGTTCAGCCCCAGCATTTT; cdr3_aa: CASSSIRGEVQPQHF
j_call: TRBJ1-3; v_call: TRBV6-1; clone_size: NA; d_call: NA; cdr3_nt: TGTGCCTGCAGGCGCTCTGGAAACACCATATATTTT; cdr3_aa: CACRRSGNTIYF
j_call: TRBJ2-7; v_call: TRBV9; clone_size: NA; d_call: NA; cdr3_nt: TGTGCCAGCAGCGCCACGACTAGCTCCTACGAGCAGTACTTC; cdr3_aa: CASSATTSSYEQYF
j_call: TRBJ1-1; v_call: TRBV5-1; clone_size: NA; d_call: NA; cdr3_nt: TGCGCCAGCAGCTTGGTCCGGGGGGGGGACACTGAAGCTTTCTTT; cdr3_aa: CASSLVRGGDTEAFF
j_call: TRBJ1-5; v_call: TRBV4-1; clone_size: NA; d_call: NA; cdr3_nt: TGCGCCAGCAGCCAACGGGGGGATTTCCAGCCCCAGCATTTT; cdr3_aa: CASSQRGDFQPQHF
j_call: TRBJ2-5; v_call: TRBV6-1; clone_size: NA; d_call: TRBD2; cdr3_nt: TGTGCCAGCAGTAAAGACTGGCGGGGGGGATCCCAAGAGACCCAGTACTTC; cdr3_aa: CASSKDWRGGSQETQYF
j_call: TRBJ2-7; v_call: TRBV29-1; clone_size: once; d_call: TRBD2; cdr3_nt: TGCAGCGTTGTTCGACTAGCGGGAGACGTCTACGAGCAGTACTTC; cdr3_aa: CSVVRLAGDVYEQYF
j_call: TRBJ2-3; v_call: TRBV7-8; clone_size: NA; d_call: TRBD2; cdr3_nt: TGTGCCAGCAGCCCCTTACTAGCGGACTTTAGCACAGATACGCAGTATTTT; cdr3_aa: CASSPLLADFSTDTQYF
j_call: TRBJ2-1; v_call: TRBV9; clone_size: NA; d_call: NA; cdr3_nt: TGTGCCAGCAGCGCGCTCGCGGGCTACAATGAGCAGTTCTTC; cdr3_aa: CASSALAGYNEQFF
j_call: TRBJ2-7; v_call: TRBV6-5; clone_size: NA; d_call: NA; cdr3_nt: TGTGCCAGCAGTTACGAGGGCGGCCAGGCCTACGAGCAGTACTTC; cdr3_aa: CASSYEGGQAYEQYF
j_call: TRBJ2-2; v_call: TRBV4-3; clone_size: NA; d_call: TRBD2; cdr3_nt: TGCGCCAGCCGTGGGACTAGCGGGACGAACACCGGGGAGCTGTTTTTT; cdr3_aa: CASRGTSGTNTGELFF
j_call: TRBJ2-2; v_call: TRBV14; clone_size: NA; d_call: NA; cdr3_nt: TGTGCCAGCAGCCTCCCCGGGAACACCGGGGAGCTGTTTTTT; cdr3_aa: CASSLPGNTGELFF
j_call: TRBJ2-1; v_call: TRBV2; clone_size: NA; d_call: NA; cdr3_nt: TGTGCCTTCAGCATGTCAGCGAGCGGTCCGGGAAGCTATGAGATTTACAATGAGCAGTTCTTC; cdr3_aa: CAFSMSASGPGSYEIYNEQFF
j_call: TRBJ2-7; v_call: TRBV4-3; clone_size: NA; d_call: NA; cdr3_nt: TGCGCCAGCAGCTTCGGGGCAGGACTAACCTACGAGCAGTACTTC; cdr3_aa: CASSFGAGLTYEQYF
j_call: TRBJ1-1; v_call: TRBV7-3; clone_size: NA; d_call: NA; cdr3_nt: TGTGCCAGCAGCTTATCGGACGAGGGCACTGAAGCTTTCTTT; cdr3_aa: CASSLSDEGTEAFF
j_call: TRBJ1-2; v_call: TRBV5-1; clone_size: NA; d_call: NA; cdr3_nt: TGCGCCAGCAGCCAGAACGCGGGTTCTAACTATGGCTACACCTTC; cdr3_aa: CASSQNAGSNYGYTF
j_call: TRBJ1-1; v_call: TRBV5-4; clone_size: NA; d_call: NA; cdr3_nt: TGTGCCAGCAGCTCCAGTACTGAAGCTTTCTTT; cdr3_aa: CASSSSTEAFF